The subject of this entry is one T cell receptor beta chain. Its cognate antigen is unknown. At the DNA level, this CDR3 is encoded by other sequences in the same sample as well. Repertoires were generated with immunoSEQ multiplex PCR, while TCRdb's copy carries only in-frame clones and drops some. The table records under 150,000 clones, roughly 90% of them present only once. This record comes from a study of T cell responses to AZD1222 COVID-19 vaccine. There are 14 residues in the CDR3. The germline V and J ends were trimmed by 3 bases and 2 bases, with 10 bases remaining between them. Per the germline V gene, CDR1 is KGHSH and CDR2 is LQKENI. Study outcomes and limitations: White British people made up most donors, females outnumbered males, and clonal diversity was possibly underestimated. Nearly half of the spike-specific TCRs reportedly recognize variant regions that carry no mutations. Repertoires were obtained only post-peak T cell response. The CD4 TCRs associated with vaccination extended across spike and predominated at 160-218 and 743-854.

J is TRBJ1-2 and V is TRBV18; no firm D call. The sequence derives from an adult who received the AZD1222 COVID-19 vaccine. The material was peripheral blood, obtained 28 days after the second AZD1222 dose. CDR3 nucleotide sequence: TGTGCCAGCTCACCGAGGACTGACAACTATGGCTACACCTTC. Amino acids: CASSPRTDNYGYTF.